The entry below describes one TCR beta chain. The antigen is undetermined. The data were taken from a study of cytomegalovirus exposure and HLA in healthy donors. The study's findings and limits: Usually a TCR sequence was rare, but some public TCRs were found in many donors. The CMV antigen specificity of three CMV-associated chains was confirmed through in vitro analysis.

This CDR3 spans 19 amino acids. Germline lookup yields CDR1 PRHDT and CDR2 FYEKMQ (reference sequence). The V gene end was trimmed by 1 base and the J gene end by 4 bases; junction bases not matched to a gene: 11. The PCR employed 60 Vbeta primers together with 13 Jbeta primers. The protocol was immunoSEQ multiplex PCR, while the TCRdb copy is restricted to in-frame clones and leaves out a portion. The data show under 150,000 clones, under 85% seen once. The sequencing input was PBMCs. This rearrangement joins TRBV13 to TRBJ1-5; 12 bases match TRBD1. The TCR comes from a woman aged 40 to 55 in good health and CMV-seropositive. The CDR3 sequence: CASSLVPRGQGARNQPQHF. CDR3 in DNA: TGTGCCAGCAGCTTAGTTCCCCGGGGACAGGGGGCGCGGAATCAGCCCCAGCATTTT.